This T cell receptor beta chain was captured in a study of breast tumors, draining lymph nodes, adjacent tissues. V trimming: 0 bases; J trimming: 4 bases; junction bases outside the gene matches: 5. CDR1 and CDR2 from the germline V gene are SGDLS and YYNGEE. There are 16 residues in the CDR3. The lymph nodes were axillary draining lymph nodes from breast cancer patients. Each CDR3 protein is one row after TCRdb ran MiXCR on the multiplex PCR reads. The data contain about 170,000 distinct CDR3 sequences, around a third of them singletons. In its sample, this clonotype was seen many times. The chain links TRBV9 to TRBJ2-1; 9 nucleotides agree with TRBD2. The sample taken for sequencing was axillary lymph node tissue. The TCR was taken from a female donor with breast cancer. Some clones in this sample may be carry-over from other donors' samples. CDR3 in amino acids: CASSVGASGAYNEQFF. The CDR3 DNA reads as TGTGCCAGCAGCGTAGGGGCTAGCGGGGCATACAATGAGCAGTTCTTC.